Below, 10 T cell receptor beta chains from the same sample are listed, as sequenced in a study of human T cells and chemical hapten exposure. TCRdb re-analysed the RACE reads in MiXCR, keeping a single row per CDR3 protein. The repertoire holds 70,000 to 90,000 distinct CDR3 sequences, with under 14% as singletons. The sample's time point: patch test 3, about 24 weeks after DPC sensitization. Treatment specified: therapeutic diphenylcyclopropenone sensitization with weekly scalp DPC. Material: whole blood, obtained in connection with sensitization to the hapten diphenylcyclopropenone (DPC). These receptors all come from a woman aged 50 to 65 with alopecia areata. Some clones in this sample may be carry-over from other donors' samples.

This clonotype appeared many times. This sequence joins TRBV6-5 and TRBJ2-3; the D is unclear. The CDR3 extends over 15 amino acids. The ends were cut back, 7 bases at V and 0 bases at J, with 14 bases in the middle. The V gene's germline CDR1 is MNHEY and CDR2 SVGAGI. The CDR3: CASKAVVSSTDTQYF. In DNA form, the CDR3 reads TGTGCCAGCAAGGCGGTGGTTTCTAGCACAGATACGCAGTATTTT.

This clonotype showed up just a few times. The chain couples TRBV19 to TRBJ1-5; D perhaps matches TRBD1 (5 bases). The CDR3 has 17 residues. Germline V gives CDR1 LNHDA, CDR2 SQIVND (reference sequence). Trimming removed 7 bases from V and 0 bases from J, with 19 bases in between. CDR3 in amino acids: CASNQTVKVHSNQPQHF. The CDR3 DNA is TGTGCCAGTAACCAGACAGTGAAAGTTCATAGCAATCAGCCCCAGCATTTT.

This clonotype was seen many times. The chain recombines TRBV7-3 with TRBJ1-1; D not resolved. The CDR3 is 15 amino acids. Between the trimmed V and J ends, which lost 1 base and 0 bases, there was a span of 9 bases. CDR1 and CDR2 (germline): SGHTA, FQGTGA. CDR3 sequence reads: CASSLSPAMNTEAFF. The DNA of the CDR3 is TGTGCCAGCAGCTTAAGCCCGGCCATGAACACTGAAGCTTTCTTT.

There are a few counts of this clonotype. The chain couples TRBV18 to TRBJ2-3, with 10 bases lining up with TRBD1. Germline V gene data show CDR1 as KGHSH and CDR2 as LQKENI. V was pared by 3 bases and J by 4 bases, with 13 bases of the junction left unmatched. The CDR3 spans 18 residues. CDR3 DNA sequence: TGTGCCAGCTCACCCTTGCGGTCCGGGACAGGGGTCTCAGATACGCAGTATTTT. Protein product: CASSPLRSGTGVSDTQYF.

This clonotype was seen many times. The V and J genes are TRBV12-3 or TRBV12-4 and TRBJ1-1; a possible D gene is TRBD1 (5 bases). There are 14 residues in the CDR3. Trimming removed 6 bases at V and 4 bases at J, with 15 bases between. CDR3 bases: TGTGCCAGCAGGCCCGGGGGGGTTCGCACTGAAGCTTTCTTT. It is translated as CASRPGGVRTEAFF.

This clonotype has a count of ten or more. The J gene is TRBJ1-1, the V gene TRBV5-1, with D possibly matching TRBD1 (6 bases). Deletions cut 4 bases from V and 1 base from J, with 11 bases between. There are 14 residues in the CDR3. Germline lookup yields CDR1 SGHRS and CDR2 YFSETQ. This CDR3 is CASSTLTGNTEAFF. The CDR3 DNA reads as TGCGCCAGCAGCACCTTGACAGGGAACACTGAAGCTTTCTTT.

In its sample, this clonotype was seen many times. The CDR3 loop is CASIFSPATNEKLFF. For the CDR3, the DNA is TGTGCCAGCATCTTCAGCCCTGCAACTAATGAAAAACTGTTTTTT. V is TRBV2 and J is TRBJ1-4, with D hard to call. V shed 7 bases and J shed 0 bases, with 12 bases lying between them. The CDR3 runs 15 residues. CDR1 is SNHLY and CDR2 is FYNNEI in the germline V gene.

This clonotype was seen at least ten times. The V call is TRBV12-3 or TRBV12-4, the J call TRBJ2-1; D not certain. The CDR3 consists of 14 residues. Trimming pared 6 bases from V and 5 bases from J, leaving 14 bases between. The CDR3 region is CASRPFLSDNEQFF. CDR3 DNA sequence: TGTGCCAGCAGGCCTTTCCTCTCTGACAATGAGCAGTTCTTC.

In this sample, this clonotype turned up many times. The gene calls are TRBV6-1 and TRBJ1-2; possibly TRBD1 for D (6 bases). The CDR3 runs to 15 residues. Germline V lookup: CDR1 MNHNS, CDR2 SASEGT. V lost 0 bases, J lost 3 bases, and 11 bases lay in between. CDR3 residues: CASSEAYPGDYGYTF. For the CDR3, the DNA is TGTGCCAGCAGTGAAGCGTACCCAGGGGACTATGGCTACACCTTC.

The sample holds a few counts of this clonotype. V and J are TRBV7-2 and TRBJ1-6; D unresolved. CDR1 and CDR2 (germline): SGHTA, FQGNSA. V shed 2 bases and J shed 10 bases, with 12 bases lying between them. The CDR3 sequence is 14 residues long. The CDR3 reads CASSLNGENSPLHF. CDR3 sequence (DNA): TGTGCCAGCAGCTTAAATGGGGAGAACTCACCCCTCCACTTT. Full variable domain (missing parts from reference TRBV7-2 and TRBJ1-6): GAGVSQSPSNKVTEKGKDVELRCDPISGHTALYWYRQSLGQGLEFLIYFQGNSAPDKSGLPSDRFSAERTGGSVSTLTIQRTQQEDSAVYLCASSLNGENSPLHFGNGTRLTVT.